This TCR beta chain stems from a study of T cells in Graves' hyperthyroidism and ophthalmopathy. Study-wide results and limits: Blood shared most expanded thyroid clonotypes above 0.001. Before onset, ophthalmopathy was predicted by the model a median roughly 6.8 months earlier. Separating ophthalmopathy from stable hyperthyroidism was achieved by a 13 V-J model.

Diagnoses were made from clinical symptoms, serum measures (thyroxine and TRAb), thyroid ultrasound and orbital computed tomography. This clonotype was detected a few times. Its antigen is undetermined. The CDR3 spans 14 residues. V was clipped by 5 bases and J by 3 bases; unmatched bases: 7. CDR1 is SEHNR, CDR2 FQNEAQ, per germline (reference sequence). Authors of the study amplified TCR beta CDR3 regions from RNA transcripts. HTBI primers were used for first-round RT-PCR of the TCR CDR3. TCRdb reprocessed the multiplex PCR reads with MiXCR, giving one entry per CDR3 protein. The sample holds about 700,000 distinct CDR3 sequences; about 45% are singletons and the top ten take approximately 6.8%.

The sample taken for sequencing was peripheral blood or thyroid tissue (not recorded which). The sequence was collected from an adult man with Graves' disease, either hyperthyroidism or ophthalmopathy (not recorded which). The J gene is TRBJ2-7, the V gene TRBV7-9; 7 bases are a match to TRBD2. Here the CDR3 DNA reads TGTGCCAGCAGCCAAGCGGGGTCAAACTACGAGCAGTACTTC. Translated, it gives CASSQAGSNYEQYF.